The 21 T cell receptor beta chains listed next were all sequenced from one sample in a study of blood T cells in healthy people across ages. For the second PCR, which ran for about 7 to 11 cycles, a sample-barcoded 5' primer and a J-beta primer mix were used. TCRdb reanalysed the 5' RACE reads using MiXCR and keeps one entry per CDR3 protein. The repertoire holds 380,000 or so distinct CDR3 sequences, with 52% as singletons. Sequencing used blood. All receptors come from a man aged 60-69 years in good health.

Comment on this clonotype: Germline is not matched at one junction end, which may reflect a read error. The chain joins TRBV7-2 to TRBJ1-1, with TRBD1 matching over 7 bases. The CDR3 contains 14 residues. The V gene's germline CDR1 is SGHTA and CDR2 FQGNSA. DNA for the CDR3: TGTGTCAGCAGCTTTGATACAGGGGACACTGAAGCTTTCTTT. Protein: CVSSFDTGDTEAFF.

The chain recombines TRBV27 with TRBJ2-3; D perhaps matches TRBD2 (6 bases). V was clipped by 5 bases and J by 2 bases, with 20 bases between them. Germline values: CDR1 MNHEY, CDR2 SMNVEV (reference sequence). CDR3 size: 17 residues. The CDR3 DNA is TGTGCCAGCAGTCCTTGGGGAACCGGAGGGCACACAGATACGCAGTATTTT. It specifies CASSPWGTGGHTDTQYF.

The chain couples TRBV30 to TRBJ2-7, with a tentative D call TRBD1 (6 bases). The V gene lost 0 bases and the J gene lost 3 bases, with 15 bases spanning the gap. Germline V gene lookup returns CDR1 GTSNPN and CDR2 SVGIG (reference sequence). This CDR3 comprises 15 residues. CDR3 protein: CAWSVGSGVVYEQYF. The CDR3 DNA sequence: TGTGCCTGGAGTGTAGGGTCAGGGGTTGTCTACGAGCAGTACTTC.

This clonotype was observed a few times. The chain joins TRBV9 to TRBJ2-3; 11 nucleotides line up with TRBD2. This CDR3 spans 15 amino acids. The V segment lost 10 bases and the J segment 4 bases; nucleotides outside the gene matches: 11. The germline V gene has CDR1 SGDLS and CDR2 YYNGEE. The CDR3 reads CASPATSGNPDTQYF. CDR3 in DNA: TGTGCCTCCCCAGCGACTAGCGGGAATCCAGATACGCAGTATTTT.

This clonotype was counted a single time. At one boundary the junction diverges from the germline segment, which might be a read error. V and J are TRBV7-2 and TRBJ2-5; the D is unclear. The DNA end is a closer match to TRBJ2-7, so the J assignment may be wrong. The CDR3 sequence is 13 residues long. Looked up from germline, CDR1 is SGHTA and CDR2 is FQGNSA. CDR3 bases: TGTACCAGCGGCTTAGAGAGAAGCTACGAGCAGTACTTC. The encoded protein is CTSGLERSYEQYF.

V is TRBV27 and J is TRBJ2-1, with TRBD1 as a possible D gene (5 bases). V was pared by 5 bases and J by 7 bases, with 15 bases between. The CDR3 totals 14 residues. From germline, CDR1 is MNHEY and CDR2 SMNVEV (reference sequence). The CDR3 spells CASSRRGGGNEQFF. CDR3 nucleotide sequence: TGTGCCAGCAGTCGTAGGGGCGGCGGAAATGAGCAGTTCTTC.

The CDR3 here is CASSLEEVNTEAFF. The CDR3 DNA sequence: TGCGCCAGCAGCTTGGAAGAAGTGAACACTGAAGCTTTCTTT. V and J are TRBV5-1 and TRBJ1-1; no firm D call. The germline V gene encodes CDR1 SGHRS and CDR2 YFSETQ. This CDR3 spans 14 amino acids. V dropped 0 bases and J dropped 0 bases, with 6 bases sitting between them.

This clonotype was recorded only once. A single base separates this from a much larger clone, so it may be a read error. This sequence joins TRBV7-8 and TRBJ1-2; D is uncertain. Trimming cost V 4 bases and J 2 bases, with 23 bases left between them. The germline V gene has CDR1 SGHVS and CDR2 FQNEAQ. The CDR3 spans 18 residues. The CDR3 region is CASSSGRTGWAKNYGYTF. The CDR3 nucleotides read TGTGCCAGCAGCTCAGGCAGGACCGGATGGGCGAAAAACTATGGCTACACCTTC.

The chain's CDR3 is CAWSQGTGGDTQYF. The CDR3 DNA reads TGTGCCTGGAGTCAGGGGACAGGGGGAGATACGCAGTATTTT. The chain joins TRBV30 to TRBJ2-3; 11 bases map to TRBD1. In germline, CDR1 is GTSNPN, CDR2 SVGIG (reference sequence). After removal of 2 bases from V and 5 bases from J, the junction contained 3 bases not matched to a gene. This CDR3 comprises 14 residues.

This chain uses TRBV20-1 with TRBJ1-4; D remains unclear. The V gene's germline CDR1 is DFQATT and CDR2 SNEGSKA (reference sequence). The CDR3 is made up of 15 amino acids. V was trimmed by 5 bases and J by 0 bases, leaving 13 bases between them. CDR3 DNA: TGCAGTGCTTCCCGGCCGACAACAACTAATGAAAAACTGTTTTTT. Translation: CSASRPTTTNEKLFF.

This clonotype was counted only a few times. V usage is TRBV29-1 and J usage is TRBJ2-5; 8 nucleotides agree with TRBD1. The J segment lost 7 bases and the V segment lost 1 base, leaving 8 bases of the junction unmatched. This CDR3 has 14 amino acids. In germline, CDR1 is SQVTM, CDR2 ANQGSEA. As DNA, the CDR3 is TGCAGCGTTGAAGGGCAGGGGGCTGGAGGGACCCAGTACTTC. Translated, it gives CSVEGQGAGGTQYF.

This chain links TRBV6-1 with TRBJ2-7; 7 bases map to TRBD1. The CDR3 contains 14 residues. The germline gives CDR1 MNHNS, CDR2 SASEGT. The V segment lost 11 bases and the J segment 4 bases; nucleotides outside the gene matches: 14. In nucleotides, the CDR3 is TGTGCCGGCAAGATGACAGGGCTTAGTTACGAGCAGTACTTC. Its translation: CAGKMTGLSYEQYF.

In this sample, this clonotype turned up a few times. This chain links TRBV20-1 with TRBJ2-7; D may be TRBD1 (5 bases). V lost 3 bases, J lost 2 bases, and 8 bases lay in between. Germline V lookup: CDR1 DFQATT, CDR2 SNEGSKA (reference sequence). CDR3 size: 12 residues. The CDR3 DNA reads as TGCAGTGCTAGCGACAGCCCCTACGAGCAGTACTTC. The encoded protein is CSASDSPYEQYF.

This clonotype was seen only once. This chain joins TRBV12-3 or TRBV12-4 and TRBJ2-6; D is unclear. This CDR3 has 15 residues. Trimming cost V 0 bases and J 0 bases, with 3 bases left between them. The CDR3: CASSLAHSGANVLTF. In DNA form, the CDR3 reads TGTGCCAGCAGTTTAGCGCACTCTGGGGCCAACGTCCTGACTTTC.

This rearrangement joins TRBV28 to TRBJ1-5; 7 nucleotides align to TRBD1. Germline assignment: CDR1 MDHEN and CDR2 SYDVKM. This CDR3 is 15 amino acids long. V shed 3 bases, J shed 4 bases, and the junction held 6 bases outside the gene matches. CDR3 nucleotides: TGTGCCAGCAGTTTTCCCACAGGGGTTAATCAGCCCCAGCATTTT. Its protein is CASSFPTGVNQPQHF.

V usage is TRBV20-1 and J usage is TRBJ2-7; 10 bases line up with TRBD1. The V segment lost 0 bases and the J segment 1 base; nucleotides outside the gene matches: 6. This CDR3 has 16 amino acids. Germline V gene sequence: CDR1 DFQATT, CDR2 SNEGSKA (reference sequence). CDR3 nucleotides: TGCAGTGCTAGAGAGGTGGGGACAGGGGCGTCCTACGAGCAGTACTTC. Its translation is CSAREVGTGASYEQYF.

The rearrangement joins TRBV2 to TRBJ2-3, with D tentatively TRBD1 or TRBD2 (5 bases each). This CDR3 is built from 16 residues. In germline, CDR1 is SNHLY, CDR2 FYNNEI. V gave up 3 bases and J gave up 8 bases, with 21 bases separating them. The CDR3 region has the DNA TGTGCCAGCAGTGATGTGCCGGGACGTGGGACGGGTACGCAGTATTTT. This gives the protein CASSDVPGRGTGTQYF. Together with reference TRBV2 and TRBJ2-3, the CDR3 gives the full variable domain: EPEVTQTPSHQVTQMGQEVILRCVPISNHLYFYWYRQILGQKVEFLVSFYNNEISEKSEIFDDQFSVERPDGSNFTLKIRSTKLEDSAMYFCASSDVPGRGTGTQYFGPGTRLTVL.

The chain carries TRBV6-1 and TRBJ2-3; 11 bases are a match to TRBD2. The CDR3 has 15 residues. V gave up 4 bases and J gave up 5 bases; unmatched junction bases: 5. Germline lookup yields CDR1 MNHNS and CDR2 SASEGT. The CDR3 DNA reads as TGTGCCAGCAGTGCACTAGCGGGAGTTGGAGATACGCAGTATTTT. Its protein product is CASSALAGVGDTQYF.

This clonotype was seen more than once but under ten times. The gene calls are TRBV29-1 and TRBJ1-4, with D perhaps matching TRBD1 (5 bases). The CDR3 is 13 residues long. V was cut by 4 bases and J by 8 bases, with 14 bases left in between. Germline V gene sequence: CDR1 SQVTM, CDR2 ANQGSEA. Here the CDR3 reads CSVVGGVVEKLFF. The CDR3 DNA reads as TGCAGCGTTGTTGGAGGGGTTGTCGAAAAACTGTTTTTT.

This clonotype turned up a few times. The chain carries TRBV7-2 and TRBJ2-7, with 9 bases aligning to TRBD1. Germline trimming cut 4 bases from V and 3 bases from J; bases unmatched to any gene: 4. Germline V gene lookup returns CDR1 SGHTA and CDR2 FQGNSA. This CDR3 is 14 amino acids long. The CDR3 region has the DNA TGTGCCAGCAGCTACGGACAGGGGAGCTACGAGCAGTACTTC. It yields the protein CASSYGQGSYEQYF.

This clonotype was seen at least ten times. The genes are TRBV12-3 or TRBV12-4 and TRBJ2-5; D possibly corresponds to TRBD2 (5 bases). This CDR3 has 12 amino acids. V was trimmed by 5 bases and J by 7 bases, leaving 11 bases between them. In DNA form, the CDR3 reads TGTGCCAGCAGTCCCCGGGGTGGGACCCAGTACTTC. This gives the protein CASSPRGGTQYF.